This T cell receptor beta chain was retrieved from a study of metastatic and nonmetastatic thyroid tumors. This clone was counted ten times or more. Its antigen remains unknown. Each patient came to thyroid surgery without any prior treatment (of any kind). TCRdb re-called clones from the PCR reads using MiXCR. The sample has 30,000 to 40,000 clones; approximately 13% are singletons. Regarding the study as a whole: Relative to benign nodules, malignant thyroid tumors were reportedly characterized by significantly elevated TCR beta diversity in blood and tumor.

Per germline, CDR1 SGHVS and CDR2 FQNEAQ. Trimming removed 5 bases at V and 5 bases at J, with 10 bases between. The CDR3 sequence is 13 residues long. The sequencing input was blood. The rearrangement uses TRBV7-8 and TRBJ1-5, with D hard to call. The TCR comes from a female donor with papillary thyroid cancer or a benign thyroid nodule (not recorded which). Some clones in this sample may be carry-over from other donors' samples. The DNA of the CDR3 is TGTGCCAGCAGCGAAATGTGGGATCAGCCCCAGCATTTT. It specifies CASSEMWDQPQHF.